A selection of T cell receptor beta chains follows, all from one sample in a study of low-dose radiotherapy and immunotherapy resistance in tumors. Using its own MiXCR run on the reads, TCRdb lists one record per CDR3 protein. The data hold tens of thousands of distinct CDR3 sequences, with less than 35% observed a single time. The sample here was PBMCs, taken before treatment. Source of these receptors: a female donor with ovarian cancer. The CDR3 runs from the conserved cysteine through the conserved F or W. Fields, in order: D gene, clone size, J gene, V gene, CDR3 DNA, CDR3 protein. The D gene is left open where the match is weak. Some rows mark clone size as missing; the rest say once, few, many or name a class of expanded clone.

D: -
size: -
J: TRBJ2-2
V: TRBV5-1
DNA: TGCGCCAGCAGGTTTGGAGGTCCCGCCGGGGAGCTGTTTTTT
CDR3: CASRFGGPAGELFF

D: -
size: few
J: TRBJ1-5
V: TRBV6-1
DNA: TGTGCCAGCAGTGAAGCGCTCCAGGGTTCGCAGCCCCAGCATTTT
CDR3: CASSEALQGSQPQHF

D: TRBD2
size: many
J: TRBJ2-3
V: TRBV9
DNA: TGTGCCAGCAGCCAGGCGGCGGGAGGAGGAACAGATACGCAGTATTTT
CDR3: CASSQAAGGGTDTQYF

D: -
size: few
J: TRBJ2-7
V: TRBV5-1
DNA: TGCGCCAGCAGCTCGAACAGGGCCACCTACGAGCAGTACTTC
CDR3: CASSSNRATYEQYF

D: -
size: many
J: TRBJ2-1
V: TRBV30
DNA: TGTGCCTGGGTGAGAGGGAGCACCGCCAAGGGGCAGTTCTTC
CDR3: CAWVRGSTAKGQFF

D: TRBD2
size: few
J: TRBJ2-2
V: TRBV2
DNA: TGTGCCAGCGTTGGTAGCGGGAGCCCCGGGGAGCTGTTTTTT
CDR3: CASVGSGSPGELFF

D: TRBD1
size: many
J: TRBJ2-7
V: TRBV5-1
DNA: TGCGCCAGCAGCTTGGGTAGGGGACAGGGGGACTACGAGCAGTACTTC
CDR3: CASSLGRGQGDYEQYF

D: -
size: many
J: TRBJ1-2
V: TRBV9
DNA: TGTGCCAGCAGCGTAGGGGCAGGCGTCTATGGCTACACCTTC
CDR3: CASSVGAGVYGYTF

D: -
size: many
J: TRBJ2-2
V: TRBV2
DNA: TGTGCCAGCAGTTGGGACTTCAGGAGGGCCGGGGAGCTGTTTTTT
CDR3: CASSWDFRRAGELFF

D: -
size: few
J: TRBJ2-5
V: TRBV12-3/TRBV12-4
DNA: TGTGCCAGCAGTATACGGAAAGAGACCCAGTACTTC
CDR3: CASSIRKETQYF

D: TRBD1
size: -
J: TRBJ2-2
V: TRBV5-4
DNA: TGTGCCAGCAGCTTGGAGACAGGGGGCACCGGGGAGCTGTTTTTT
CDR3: CASSLETGGTGELFF

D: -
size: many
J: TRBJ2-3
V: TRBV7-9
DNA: TGTGCCAGCAGCCCCCGGCGGGGCACGCCAGATACGCAGTATTTT
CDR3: CASSPRRGTPDTQYF

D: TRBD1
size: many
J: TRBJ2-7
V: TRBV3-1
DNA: TGTGCCAGCAGCCCCGGGACAGGGGGCCCCTACGAGCAGTACTTC
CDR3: CASSPGTGGPYEQYF

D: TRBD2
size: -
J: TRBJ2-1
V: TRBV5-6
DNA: TGTGCCAGCAGCAGAGGACTAGCGGAGACCTCCTACAATGAGCAGTTCTTC
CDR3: CASSRGLAETSYNEQFF